A single sample gave rise to the 5 T cell receptor beta chains below, sequenced in a study of T-cell reconstitution after alpha-beta-depleted transplantation in children. This sample's TCRbeta library carried unique molecular identifier barcodes. Using its own MiXCR run on the PCR reads, TCRdb lists one record per CDR3 protein. Of hundreds of thousands of distinct CDR3 sequences in the sample, roughly a tenth are singletons; the top ten hold 2% to 2.5%. Here the sequenced sample was PBMCs, taken before TCRalphabeta/CD19-depleted stem cell transplant. The receptors shown here come from a child aged 2-9 years with inherited bone marrow failure, due to receive a stem cell transplant.

This clonotype appeared many times. The chain is built from TRBV27 and TRBJ2-7; the D call may be TRBD1 or TRBD2 (5 bases each). The CDR3 length is 14 residues. V was pared by 2 bases and J by 4 bases, with 12 bases between. Per germline, CDR1 MNHEY and CDR2 SMNVEV (reference sequence). CDR3 in amino acids: CASSLLGARYEQYF. CDR3 bases: TGTGCCAGCAGTTTACTCGGGGCCCGGTACGAGCAGTACTTC.

At least ten counts were recorded for this clonotype. The V and J genes are TRBV20-1 and TRBJ1-1; 8 bases agree with TRBD1. In germline, CDR1 is DFQATT, CDR2 SNEGSKA (reference sequence). CDR3 length equals 15 residues. V gave up 6 bases and J gave up 1 base; unmatched junction bases: 10. The CDR3 loop reads CSALGQGRENTEAFF. The DNA for the CDR3 is TGCAGTGCCTTAGGACAGGGTCGAGAGAACACTGAAGCTTTCTTT.

This clonotype was observed many times. The chain combines TRBV7-8 with TRBJ1-4; 7 bases match TRBD1. The germline gives CDR1 SGHVS, CDR2 FQNEAQ. The CDR3 totals 15 residues. The junction had 7 bases not matched to a gene; V was cut back by 3 bases and J by 6 bases. The CDR3 loop is CASSLLGTADEKLFF. CDR3 nucleotides: TGTGCCAGCAGCTTGCTGGGGACAGCGGATGAAAAACTGTTTTTT.

This clonotype occurred many times. The rearrangement uses TRBV7-8 and TRBJ2-5; tentatively, D is TRBD1 (6 bases). The germline V and J ends were trimmed by 3 bases and 4 bases, with 15 bases remaining between them. The CDR3 contains 15 residues. The V gene's germline CDR1 is SGHVS and CDR2 FQNEAQ. The CDR3 DNA is TGTGCCAGCAGCTTGGGGGCGCGAGGGGGAGAGACCCAGTACTTC. Translated, it gives CASSLGARGGETQYF.

This clonotype was seen repeatedly, ten times or more. The chain recombines TRBV7-9 with TRBJ2-1; 7 positions agree with TRBD1. The CDR3 is made up of 15 amino acids. The germline V gene has CDR1 SEHNR and CDR2 FQNEAQ (reference sequence). V was clipped by 5 bases and J by 5 bases; unmatched bases: 9. The CDR3 spells CASSTLDRSDNEQFF. The CDR3 DNA is TGTGCCAGCAGCACCTTGGACAGGTCCGACAATGAGCAGTTCTTC.